These 32 T cell receptor beta chains originate from one sample sequenced in a study of CD8 T cells in ankylosing spondylitis. General observations from the study: Ankylosing spondylitis blood appeared to carry a characteristic TCR beta motif of several highly homologous variants.

These TCRs' antigens remain unknown. TCRdb re-called the 5' RACE reads with MiXCR, one entry per CDR3 protein. The sample lists around 480,000 distinct CDR3 sequences; 17% were seen once. Sample: blood, either unsorted or a sorted T cell fraction (not recorded which). The origin of the receptors is a male donor with ankylosing spondylitis.

This rearrangement joins TRBV7-2 to TRBJ2-7, with TRBD1 identical over 7 bases. The V gene end was trimmed by 4 bases and the J gene end by 2 bases; junction bases not matched to a gene: 14. The length of the CDR3 is 17 residues. In germline, CDR1 is SGHTA, CDR2 FQGNSA. The CDR3 loop is CASSSLATGDWAYEQYF. CDR3 bases: TGTGCCAGCAGCTCTTTAGCCACAGGGGATTGGGCCTACGAGCAGTACTTC.

This clonotype was seen more than once but under ten times. The chain carries TRBV7-2 and TRBJ2-1; 9 nucleotides agree with TRBD2. The germline gives CDR1 SGHTA, CDR2 FQGNSA. The CDR3 has 13 amino acids. The V segment lost 1 base and the J segment 15 bases; nucleotides outside the gene matches: 7. The CDR3 nucleotides are TGTGCCAGCAGCTTAGGACTAGCGGTCAGGTGGTTCTTC. It is translated as CASSLGLAVRWFF.

This clonotype was recorded only once. The CDR3 nucleotides read TGTGCCAGCAGCTTAGCCACTAGCGGAAACACCGGGGAGCTGTTTTTT. Translated: CASSLATSGNTGELFF. The chain uses TRBV7-2 and TRBJ2-2; 8 bases map to TRBD2. The length of the CDR3 is 16 residues. Trimming removed 0 bases from V and 2 bases from J; junction bases left unmatched: 2. Germline V CDR1 and CDR2: SGHTA, FQGNSA.

The chain employs TRBV9 and TRBJ1-4; 7 bases line up with TRBD1. This CDR3 region has 15 residues. Germline loops: CDR1 SGDLS, CDR2 YYNGEE. J lost 7 bases, V lost 3 bases, and 9 bases had no gene match. CDR3 region: CASSATTGNFEKLFF. In nucleotides, the CDR3 is TGTGCCAGCAGCGCCACGACAGGGAATTTTGAAAAACTGTTTTTT.

This sequence joins TRBV4-3 and TRBJ1-1, with D hard to call. Trimming stripped 0 bases from V and 6 bases from J, with 11 bases between. This CDR3 is 14 amino acids long. Germline V gene lookup returns CDR1 LGHNA and CDR2 YSLEER. The CDR3 nucleotides are TGCGCCAGCAGCCAAGATCTGGCAGTAGCTGAAGCTTTCTTT. It encodes CASSQDLAVAEAFF.

V and J are TRBV11-2 and TRBJ1-2, with 8 bases that match TRBD1. The CDR3 runs to 18 residues. The trim removed 0 bases at V and 4 bases at J, leaving 13 bases unmatched. Germline lookup yields CDR1 SGHAT and CDR2 FQNNGV. This CDR3 is CASSLDGQGRFLAYGYTF. The CDR3 bases are TGTGCCAGCAGCTTAGATGGACAGGGTCGTTTCCTAGCCTATGGCTACACCTTC.

This clonotype was seen many times. The V call is TRBV5-1, the J call TRBJ2-3; a weak D match, TRBD1 (6 bases). V was pared by 5 bases and J by 1 base, with 14 bases between. CDR1 and CDR2 (germline): SGHRS, YFSETQ. The CDR3 spans 15 residues. Here the CDR3 reads CASSQKRTGTDTQYF. The CDR3 DNA is TGCGCCAGCAGTCAAAAAAGGACAGGCACAGATACGCAGTATTTT.

This clonotype has only a few counts. V usage is TRBV20-1 and J usage is TRBJ2-5; TRBD2 aligns across 10 bases. V dropped 4 bases and J dropped 5; count of bases not matched to a gene: 10. The CDR3 sequence is 15 residues long. Germline values: CDR1 DFQATT, CDR2 SNEGSKA (reference sequence). The CDR3 nucleotides are TGCAGTGCTATACGACTAGCGGGTTTCAGGGAGACCCAGTACTTC. This sequence encodes CSAIRLAGFRETQYF.

At least ten counts were recorded for this clonotype. This chain links TRBV4-3 with TRBJ2-1; possible D gene TRBD2, 5 bases. There are 15 residues in the CDR3. Trimming left V 0 bases short and J 7 bases short, with 13 bases between. Germline V gives CDR1 LGHNA, CDR2 YSLEER. DNA for the CDR3: TGCGCCAGCAGCCAAGATCGGTCTAGCAGGAATGAGCAGTTCTTC. Its translation is CASSQDRSSRNEQFF.

J is TRBJ1-6 and V is TRBV5-1; D gene uncertain. Trimming left V 0 bases short and J 0 bases short, with 10 bases between. Per germline, CDR1 SGHRS and CDR2 YFSETQ. The CDR3 is 17 amino acids. CDR3 nucleotide sequence: TGCGCCAGCAGCTTGGAGGGAACAAGCTCCTATAATTCACCCCTCCACTTT. This sequence encodes CASSLEGTSSYNSPLHF.

This clonotype was picked up many times. The chain employs TRBV5-1 and TRBJ2-3; 8 nucleotides match TRBD1. CDR1 is SGHRS, CDR2 YFSETQ, per germline. The CDR3 runs 16 residues. After removal of 4 bases from V and 5 bases from J, the junction contained 12 bases not matched to a gene. The CDR3 sequence is CASSLEVRGRGDTQYF. The CDR3 DNA reads TGCGCCAGCAGCCTTGAGGTCAGGGGGCGCGGAGATACGCAGTATTTT.

In DNA form, the CDR3 reads TGTGCCAGCAGCCGCAGACAGGGGGCGAATTCACCCCTCCACTTT. It encodes CASSRRQGANSPLHF. The rearrangement joins TRBV28 to TRBJ1-6; TRBD1 matches at 10 bases. Looked up from germline, CDR1 is MDHEN and CDR2 is SYDVKM. The CDR3 runs to 15 residues. With V trimmed by 6 bases and J by 7 bases, 6 bases remained unmatched. The whole variable domain, filled in from reference TRBV28 and TRBJ1-6, reads DVKVTQSSRYLVKRTGEKVFLECVQDMDHENMFWYRQDPGLGLRLIYFSYDVKMKEKGDIPEGYSVSREKKERFSLILESASTNQTSMYLCASSRRQGANSPLHFGNGTRLTVT.

The sample holds many counts of this clonotype. V and J are TRBV4-1 and TRBJ2-7; TRBD1 agrees at 10 bases. Looked up from germline, CDR1 is MGHRA and CDR2 is YSYEKL. V lost 4 bases and J lost 5; bases outside the gene matches: 11. This CDR3 contains 16 residues. The CDR3 sequence is CASSRQTGGQRHEQYF. The CDR3, as DNA: TGCGCCAGCAGCCGCCAGACAGGGGGCCAGCGCCACGAGCAGTACTTC.

This sequence joins TRBV11-3 and TRBJ2-1, with TRBD1 as a possible D gene (5 bases). This CDR3 comprises 16 residues. Trimming shortened V by 2 bases and J by 0 bases, and 11 bases separated the two germline ends. Germline V gives CDR1 SGHNT, CDR2 YENEEA. CDR3 sequence: CASSLFGASSYNEQFF. The CDR3 coding sequence is TGTGCCAGCAGCTTATTTGGGGCTAGCTCCTACAATGAGCAGTTCTTC.

In its sample, this clonotype was seen a few times. This sequence joins TRBV7-9 and TRBJ2-7; 10 bases agree with TRBD2. The CDR3 has 15 amino acids. The V and J ends lost 3 bases and 7 bases, in that order; junction bases with no gene match: 9. Germline V gene sequence: CDR1 SEHNR, CDR2 FQNEAQ (reference sequence). CDR3 protein: CASSFDGLAGEEQYF. DNA of the CDR3: TGTGCCAGCAGCTTCGATGGGCTAGCGGGAGAAGAGCAGTACTTC. Looking up the rest from reference TRBV7-9 and TRBJ2-7 gives the full variable domain: DTGVSQNPRHKITKRGQNVTFRCDPISEHNRLYWYRQTLGQGPEFLTYFQNEAQLEKSRLLSDRFSAERPKGSFSTLEIQRTEQGDSAMYLCASSFDGLAGEEQYFGPGTRLTVT.

The table lists this clonotype with many counts. The rearrangement uses TRBV4-1 and TRBJ2-3, with D perhaps matching TRBD1 or TRBD2 (5 bases each). Deletions cut 0 bases from V and 2 bases from J, with 12 bases between. Germline values: CDR1 MGHRA, CDR2 YSYEKL. CDR3 length: 16 amino acids. The CDR3 is CASSQDIGTSTDTQYF. The CDR3 DNA reads as TGCGCCAGCAGCCAAGATATCGGGACGTCCACAGATACGCAGTATTTT.

The chain carries TRBV20-1 and TRBJ2-7; D is tentatively TRBD1 or TRBD2 (5 bases each). Germline V gene data show CDR1 as DFQATT and CDR2 as SNEGSKA (reference sequence). Trimming cost V 3 bases and J 3 bases, with 9 bases left between them. The CDR3 has 12 residues. For the CDR3, the DNA is TGCAGTGCTAGCGGGACCAGCTACGAGCAGTACTTC. It yields the protein CSASGTSYEQYF.

V is TRBV20-1 and J is TRBJ2-1, with 9 bases that match TRBD2. Germline V gives CDR1 DFQATT, CDR2 SNEGSKA (reference sequence). The trim removed 6 bases at V and 7 bases at J, leaving 10 bases unmatched. The CDR3 consists of 14 residues. Here the CDR3 DNA reads TGCAGTGCCGGGCGGAGCGGGAGGATGAATGAGCAGTTCTTC. Protein product: CSAGRSGRMNEQFF.

This clonotype was observed a few times. The V call is TRBV20-1, the J call TRBJ1-5, with unresolved D. Trimming pared 3 bases from V and 2 bases from J, leaving 14 bases between. The CDR3 spans 15 residues. CDR1 and CDR2 (germline): DFQATT, SNEGSKA (reference sequence). The CDR3 DNA sequence: TGCAGTGCTAGTGCGCGGGGAAGGGGCAATCAGCCCCAGCATTTT. This codes for CSASARGRGNQPQHF.

The table lists this clonotype with a few counts. This chain links TRBV18 with TRBJ2-7, with D maybe TRBD1 (7 bases). Germline V gene lookup returns CDR1 KGHSH and CDR2 LQKENI. This CDR3 region has 14 residues. V gave up 8 bases and J gave up 3 bases, with 17 bases separating them. The CDR3 DNA reads TGTGCCAGCGGGCGGGGACAGACAATCTACGAGCAGTACTTC. This encodes CASGRGQTIYEQYF.

The rearrangement links TRBV5-1 to TRBJ2-1; D perhaps matches TRBD2 (7 bases). Germline V gene lookup returns CDR1 SGHRS and CDR2 YFSETQ. The V gene lost 3 bases and the J gene lost 8 bases, with 18 bases spanning the gap. The CDR3 consists of 15 residues. CDR3 in amino acids: CASSSGTLTSDEQFF. DNA for the CDR3: TGCGCCAGCAGCTCCGGGACACTCACTAGCGATGAGCAGTTCTTC.

This clonotype was counted only a few times. The chain couples TRBV5-5 to TRBJ2-5; 10 bases align to TRBD2. The CDR3 sequence is 15 residues long. The V segment lost 6 bases and the J segment 4 bases; nucleotides outside the gene matches: 9. The germline V gene encodes CDR1 SGHKS and CDR2 YYEKEE (reference sequence). In DNA form, the CDR3 reads TGTGCCAGCACAATAAGGGCTAGCGGGGGAGAGACCCAGTACTTC. As protein: CASTIRASGGETQYF.

This clonotype was seen at least ten times. The rearrangement links TRBV6-5 to TRBJ1-4; the D gene is possibly TRBD1 (6 bases). Trimming pared 2 bases from V and 1 base from J, leaving 14 bases between. CDR1 is MNHEY, CDR2 SVGAGI, per germline. This CDR3 spans 17 amino acids. The CDR3 spells CASSYGFVGGTNEKLFF. The CDR3, as DNA: TGTGCCAGCAGTTACGGCTTCGTAGGGGGAACTAATGAAAAACTGTTTTTT.

The chain carries TRBV6-4 and TRBJ2-3; tentatively, D is TRBD1 or TRBD2 (6 bases each). Trimming shortened V by 6 bases and J by 2 bases, and 15 bases separated the two germline ends. This CDR3 comprises 15 residues. The germline V gene has CDR1 MRHNA and CDR2 SNTAGT. Written as DNA, the CDR3 is TGTGCCAGCAGCCCTGTGGGGGGCCCCACAGATACGCAGTATTTT. Translating gives CASSPVGGPTDTQYF.

The J gene is TRBJ2-3, the V gene TRBV12-3 or TRBV12-4; D gene uncertain. Between the trimmed V and J ends, which lost 2 bases and 0 bases, there was a span of 9 bases. There are 15 residues in the CDR3. CDR3 protein: CASSLTDGSTDTQYF. The CDR3 nucleotides read TGTGCCAGCAGTTTAACGGACGGTAGCACAGATACGCAGTATTTT.

The chain combines TRBV20-1 with TRBJ2-4; no reliable D call. With 5 bases removed from V and 0 bases from J, the gap between germline ends came to 14 bases. Germline-derived CDR1 and CDR2 are DFQATT and SNEGSKA (reference sequence). The CDR3 length is 15 residues. The CDR3 DNA reads TGCAGTGCTCCCTTGGGGTATCTAGCCAAAAACATTCAGTACTTC. It is translated as CSAPLGYLAKNIQYF.

The chain couples TRBV9 to TRBJ1-2; no firm D call. CDR1 SGDLS and CDR2 YYNGEE come from the germline V gene. The CDR3 extends over 15 amino acids. V was shortened by 4 bases and J by 0 bases, with 13 bases between the two germline ends. CDR3 sequence: CASSPSGQPNYGYTF. The CDR3 DNA reads TGTGCCAGCAGCCCTAGCGGGCAGCCTAACTATGGCTACACCTTC.

There are a few counts of this clonotype. The CDR3 here is CSAVEYTEAFF. The CDR3 DNA follows: TGCAGTGCCGTAGAGTACACTGAAGCTTTCTTT. The chain recombines TRBV20-1 with TRBJ1-1, with D hard to call. The CDR3 covers 11 residues. Germline CDR1 DFQATT, CDR2 SNEGSKA (reference sequence). Trimming shortened V by 6 bases and J by 3 bases, and 8 bases separated the two germline ends.

This clonotype appeared a few times. The CDR3 is CASSPTPGTGVNEQYF. CDR3 bases: TGTGCCAGCAGCCCAACCCCCGGGACAGGGGTCAACGAGCAGTACTTC. The J gene is TRBJ2-7, the V gene TRBV9, with 10 nucleotides matching TRBD1. CDR1 and CDR2 from the germline V gene are SGDLS and YYNGEE. This CDR3 region has 16 residues. After removal of 4 bases from V and 5 bases from J, the junction contained 12 bases not matched to a gene. Full variable domain (remainder filled in from reference TRBV9 and TRBJ2-7): DSGVTQTPKHLITATGQRVTLRCSPRSGDLSVYWYQQSLDQGLQFLIQYYNGEERAKGNILERFSAQQFPDLHSELNLSSLELGDSALYFCASSPTPGTGVNEQYFGPGTRLTVT.

The chain is built from TRBV7-2 and TRBJ1-1, with 7 nucleotides matching TRBD1. Germline assignment: CDR1 SGHTA and CDR2 FQGNSA. The CDR3 has 15 amino acids. Unmatched junction bases numbered 11, after V lost 5 bases and J lost 5 bases. The CDR3 sequence: CASSPPGAGGTEAFF. CDR3 DNA: TGTGCCAGCAGCCCTCCCGGGGCAGGGGGGACTGAAGCTTTCTTT. Based on the CDR3 plus reference TRBV7-2 and TRBJ1-1, the full variable domain is GAGVSQSPSNKVTEKGKDVELRCDPISGHTALYWYRQSLGQGLEFLIYFQGNSAPDKSGLPSDRFSAERTGGSVSTLTIQRTQQEDSAVYLCASSPPGAGGTEAFFGQGTRLTVV.

The genes are TRBV5-1 and TRBJ2-7, with 9 bases matching TRBD1. CDR1 and CDR2 (germline): SGHRS, YFSETQ. V dropped 5 bases and J dropped 3; count of bases not matched to a gene: 12. This CDR3 is 16 amino acids long. As DNA, the CDR3 is TGCGCCAGCAGAAGGGACAGGGACCTACCGGTCTACGAGCAGTACTTC. Protein: CASRRDRDLPVYEQYF.

This clonotype was recorded at least ten times. V and J are TRBV5-1 and TRBJ2-7, with D possibly TRBD2 on 6 matching bases. V lost 4 bases to trimming and J lost 3 bases, with 17 bases between them. There are 15 residues in the CDR3. CDR1 SGHRS and CDR2 YFSETQ come from the germline V gene. CDR3 sequence (DNA): TGCGCCAGCAGCCCCACCCGCAGACTAGGCTACGAGCAGTACTTC. Its translation: CASSPTRRLGYEQYF.